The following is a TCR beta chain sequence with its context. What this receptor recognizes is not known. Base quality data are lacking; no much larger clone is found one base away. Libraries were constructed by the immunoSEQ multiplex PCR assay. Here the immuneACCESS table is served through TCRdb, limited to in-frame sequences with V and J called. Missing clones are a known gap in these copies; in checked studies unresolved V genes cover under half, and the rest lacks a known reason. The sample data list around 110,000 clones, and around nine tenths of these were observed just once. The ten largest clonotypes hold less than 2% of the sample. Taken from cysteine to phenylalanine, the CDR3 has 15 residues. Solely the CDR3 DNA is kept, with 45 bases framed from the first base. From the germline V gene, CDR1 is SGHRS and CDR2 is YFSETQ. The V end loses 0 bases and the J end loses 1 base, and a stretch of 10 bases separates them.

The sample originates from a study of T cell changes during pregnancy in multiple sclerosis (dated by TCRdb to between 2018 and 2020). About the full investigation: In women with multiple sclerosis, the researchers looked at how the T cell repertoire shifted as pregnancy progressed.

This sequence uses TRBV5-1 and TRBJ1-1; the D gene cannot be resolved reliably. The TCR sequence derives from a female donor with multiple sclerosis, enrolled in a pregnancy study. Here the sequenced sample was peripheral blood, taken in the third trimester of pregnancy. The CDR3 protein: CASSLAGVTNTEAFF. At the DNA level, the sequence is TGCGCCAGCAGCTTGGCCGGGGTTACGAACACTGAAGCTTTCTTT.